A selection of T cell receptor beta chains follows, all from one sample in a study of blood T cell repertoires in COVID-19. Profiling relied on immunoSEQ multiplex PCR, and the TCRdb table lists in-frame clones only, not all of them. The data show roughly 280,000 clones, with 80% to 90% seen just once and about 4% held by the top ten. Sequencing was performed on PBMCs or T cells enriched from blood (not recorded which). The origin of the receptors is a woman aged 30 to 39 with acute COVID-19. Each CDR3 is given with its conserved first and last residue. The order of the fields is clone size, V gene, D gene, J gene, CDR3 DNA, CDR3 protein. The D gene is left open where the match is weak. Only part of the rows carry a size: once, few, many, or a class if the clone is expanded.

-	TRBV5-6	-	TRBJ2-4	TGTGCCAGCAGCTTGGTGGGGGCTGAAAACATTCAGTACTTC	CASSLVGAENIQYF
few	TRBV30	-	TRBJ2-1	TGTGCCTGGAGTCTTCGGGACACTTACTCCTACAATGAGCAGTTCTTC	CAWSLRDTYSYNEQFF
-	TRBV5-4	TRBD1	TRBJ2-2	TGTGCCAGCAGCTTGCCCCAAACAGGGGACGGCACCGGGGAGCTGTTTTTT	CASSLPQTGDGTGELFF
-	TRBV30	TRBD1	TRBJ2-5	TGTGCCTGGAAGACGACAGGGGCCTGGGAGACCCAGTACTTC	CAWKTTGAWETQYF
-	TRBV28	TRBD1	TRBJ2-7	TGTGCCAGCAGTCCCTGGACAGGGTTGGTCGAGCAGTACTTC	CASSPWTGLVEQYF
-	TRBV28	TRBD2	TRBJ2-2	TGTGCCAGCAGTTTACGGACTAGCGGGAGAGCGAACACCGGGGAGCTGTTTTTT	CASSLRTSGRANTGELFF
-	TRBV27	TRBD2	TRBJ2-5	TGTGCCAGCAGTGGACTAGCGGGAGGGGAAGAGACCCAGTACTTC	CASSGLAGGEETQYF
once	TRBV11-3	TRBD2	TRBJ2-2	TGTGCCAGCAGCCTCGCGGAGCGGGAGGGGAACACCGGGGAGCTGTTTTTT	CASSLAEREGNTGELFF
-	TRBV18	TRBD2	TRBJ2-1	TGTGCCAGCTCCCTCCTTCGGACGACTAGCGGGAGCGGGGACAATGAGCAGTTCTTC	CASSLLRTTSGSGDNEQFF
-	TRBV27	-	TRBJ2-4	TGTGCCAGCAGTTTCGGTCCACCTAACATTCAGTACTTC	CASSFGPPNIQYF
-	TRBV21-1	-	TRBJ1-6	TGTGCCAGCAGCCTCGCCAGGGAAAGCTCCTATAATTCACCCCTCCACTTT	CASSLARESSYNSPLHF
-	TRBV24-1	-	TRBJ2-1	TGTGCCACCAGTGATTTGAGGAGGGATGAGCAGTTCTTC	CATSDLRRDEQFF
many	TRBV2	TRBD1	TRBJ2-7	TGTGCCAGCATTCTCGGACAGGGGCTACCCTACGAGCAGTACTTC	CASILGQGLPYEQYF
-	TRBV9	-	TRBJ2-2	TGTGCCAGCAGCGTAGTTCCGGGCACCGGGGAGCTGTTTTTT	CASSVVPGTGELFF
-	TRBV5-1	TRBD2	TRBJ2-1	TGCGCCAGTCAATATATTAGCGGGAGTAATGAGCAGTTCTTC	CASQYISGSNEQFF
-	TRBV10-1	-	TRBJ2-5	TGCGCCAGCAGTGAGTCGGGCATGAGTCAAGAGACCCAGTACTTC	CASSESGMSQETQYF
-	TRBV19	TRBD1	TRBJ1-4	TGTGCCAGTAGTATCGGCCAGGGGGGTGAAAAACTGTTTTTT	CASSIGQGGEKLFF
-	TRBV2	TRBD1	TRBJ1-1	TGTGCCAGCGGGGACAGGGGGAACACTGAAGCTTTCTTT	CASGDRGNTEAFF
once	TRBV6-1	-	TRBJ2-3	TGTGCCAGCAGTGATAACAGGTATCGTACAGATACGCAGTATTTT	CASSDNRYRTDTQYF
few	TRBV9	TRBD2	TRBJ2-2	TGTGCCAGCAGCGTAGTCCCTAGCGGGATGAACACCGGGGAGCTGTTTTTT	CASSVVPSGMNTGELFF
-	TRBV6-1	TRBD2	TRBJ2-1	TGTGCCAGCAGTGAAATAGCGGGAGTGGGAAATGAGCAGTTCTTC	CASSEIAGVGNEQFF
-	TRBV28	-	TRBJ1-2	TGTGCCAGCAGTTTGGGGCAGAACTATGGCTACACCTTC	CASSLGQNYGYTF
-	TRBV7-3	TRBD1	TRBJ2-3	TGTGCCAGCAGCTTTACAGGACAGGGCACAGATACGCAGTATTTT	CASSFTGQGTDTQYF
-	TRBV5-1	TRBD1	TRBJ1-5	TGCGCCAGCAGCTTCAGGACAGGATTAAATCAGCCCCAGCATTTT	CASSFRTGLNQPQHF
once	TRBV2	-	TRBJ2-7	TGTGCCAGCGCTGTCGAGGTGATAGCGCCATACGAGCAGTACTTC	CASAVEVIAPYEQYF
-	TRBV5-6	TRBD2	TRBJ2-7	TGTGCCAGCAGCTTGAGCGGGGGCTACGAGCAGTACTTC	CASSLSGGYEQYF
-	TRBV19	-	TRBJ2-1	TGTGCCAGTAGCCTTAGCGGAAGCTCCTACAATGAGCAGTTCTTC	CASSLSGSSYNEQFF
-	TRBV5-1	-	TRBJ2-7	TGCGCCAGCAGCTTTGTGGCAGGAAACTACGAGCAGTACTTC	CASSFVAGNYEQYF
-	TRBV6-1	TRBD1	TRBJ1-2	TGTGCCAGCAGTGAGACAGGGGGCGCCGACTATGGCTACACCTTC	CASSETGGADYGYTF
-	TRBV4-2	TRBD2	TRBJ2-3	TGTGCCAGCAGCCAAGATCTAGGGCTAGCGGGCACAGATACGCAGTATTTT	CASSQDLGLAGTDTQYF
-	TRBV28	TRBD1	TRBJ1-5	TGTGCCAGCAGGACGGACAGGGACAATCAGCCCCAGCATTTT	CASRTDRDNQPQHF
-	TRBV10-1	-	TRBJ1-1	TGCGCCAGCCCTGGCACCGAGAACACTGAAGCTTTCTTT	CASPGTENTEAFF
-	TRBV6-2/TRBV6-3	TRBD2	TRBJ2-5	TGTGCCAGCAGTTATGACGGGAGGCAAGAGACCCAGTACTTC	CASSYDGRQETQYF
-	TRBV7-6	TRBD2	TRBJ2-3	TGTGCCAGCAGCTTAGTTGGTAGCGGGAGGATCCGCACAGATACGCAGTATTTT	CASSLVGSGRIRTDTQYF
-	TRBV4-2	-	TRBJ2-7	TGTGCCAGCAGCCATATCCTACAGGGCTCCTACGAGCAGTACTTC	CASSHILQGSYEQYF
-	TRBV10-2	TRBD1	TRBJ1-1	TGCGCCAGCCAACAGGGGGCGCTTACTGAAGCTTTCTTT	CASQQGALTEAFF
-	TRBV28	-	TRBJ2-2	TGTGCCAGCAACGGTCACGGGTCAGTTCCCGGGGAGCTGTTTTTT	CASNGHGSVPGELFF